These 16 T cell receptor beta chains originate from one sample sequenced in a study of fetal regulatory T cell absence and autoimmunity. Profiled with immunoSEQ multiplex PCR; TCRdb holds only in-frame clones, not every one. The data hold about 95,000 clones, with 72% observed a single time. The specimen was pancreas tissue. The receptors originated from a male donor with IPEX syndrome.

The genes are TRBV29-1 and TRBJ2-1; D perhaps matches TRBD2 (6 bases). V was trimmed by 3 bases and J by 4 bases, leaving 10 bases between them. From germline, CDR1 is SQVTM and CDR2 ANQGSEA. There are 13 residues in the CDR3. DNA of the CDR3: TGCAGCGTTGATGTACGGGAGTACAATGAGCAGTTCTTC. This codes for CSVDVREYNEQFF.

The rearrangement uses TRBV14 and TRBJ2-3; possible D gene TRBD1, 6 bases. This CDR3 is built from 14 residues. Per germline, CDR1 SGHDN and CDR2 FVKESK. Deletions cut 5 bases from V and 0 bases from J, with 9 bases between. The CDR3 protein is CASSGDISTDTQYF. The CDR3 nucleotides are TGTGCCAGCAGCGGGGACATCAGCACAGATACGCAGTATTTT. The variable domain in full, with the rest retrieved from reference TRBV14 and TRBJ2-3, is EAGVTQFPSHSVIEKGQTVTLRCDPISGHDNLYWYRRVMGKEIKFLLHFVKESKQDESGMPNNRFLAERTGGTYSTLKVQPAELEDSGVYFCASSGDISTDTQYFGPGTRLTVL.

This chain uses TRBV7-2 with TRBJ2-7; D may be TRBD2 (6 bases). The germline V and J ends were trimmed by 7 bases and 6 bases, with 10 bases remaining between them. The CDR3 loop spans 11 amino acids. Germline V gene lookup returns CDR1 SGHTA and CDR2 FQGNSA. CDR3 region: CASTRESEQYF. The CDR3 DNA follows: TGTGCCAGCACCCGGGAGAGCGAGCAGTACTTC.

The chain uses TRBV11-2 and TRBJ2-1, with 13 nucleotides matching TRBD2. The CDR3 consists of 17 residues. V dropped 0 bases and J dropped 3; count of bases not matched to a gene: 2. The V gene's germline CDR1 is SGHAT and CDR2 FQNNGV. The CDR3 is CASSLDRLAGGYNEQFF. CDR3 nucleotide sequence: TGTGCCAGCAGCTTAGACCGACTAGCGGGGGGCTACAATGAGCAGTTCTTC.

The table lists this clone with a few counts. The rearrangement uses TRBV18 and TRBJ1-2; a weak D match, TRBD1 (6 bases). V was pared by 3 bases and J by 6 bases, with 11 bases between. The CDR3 sequence is 13 residues long. The germline CDR1 and CDR2 sequences are KGHSH and LQKENI. CDR3 in amino acids: CASSPLQGDGYTF. CDR3 DNA sequence: TGTGCCAGCTCACCCTTACAGGGCGATGGCTACACCTTC.

This clone was detected once. V gene TRBV1 combines with J gene TRBJ2-7; TRBD2, the table's D call, was not compared with the DNA. TRBV1 is classified as a pseudogene. CDR3 length: 15 residues. The CDR3 reads CTSSPKRLVPYEQYF. CDR3 DNA: TGCACCAGCAGCCCTAAACGACTAGTCCCCTACGAGCAGTACTTC.

The gene calls are TRBV2 and TRBJ1-5; D gene uncertain. CDR3 length: 15 amino acids. With 6 bases removed from V and 1 base from J, the gap between germline ends came to 13 bases. Germline V gene sequence: CDR1 SNHLY, CDR2 FYNNEI. The CDR3 DNA is TGTGCCAGCAGCCCAAGGAGAGCAAGCAATCAGCCCCAGCATTTT. Translated, it gives CASSPRRASNQPQHF.

This chain uses TRBV5-1 with TRBJ2-7, with D unclear. Germline CDR1 SGHRS, CDR2 YFSETQ. V dropped 0 bases and J dropped 5 bases, with 9 bases sitting between them. The CDR3 runs 13 residues. CDR3 sequence (DNA): TGCGCCAGCAGCTTGGAGGGTTTCAACGAGCAGTACTTC. It specifies CASSLEGFNEQYF.

This chain uses TRBV19 with TRBJ2-1; D remains unclear. V lost 1 base to trimming and J lost 4 bases, with 20 bases between them. The germline V gene encodes CDR1 LNHDA and CDR2 SQIVND (reference sequence). This CDR3 has 18 amino acids. The CDR3 loop reads CASSIVPRLVLRYNEQFF. CDR3 in DNA: TGTGCCAGTAGTATAGTCCCTAGATTAGTACTGAGGTACAATGAGCAGTTCTTC.

This clone was seen a handful of times. The chain uses TRBV4-3 and TRBJ1-1; 8 nucleotides line up with TRBD1. This CDR3 is built from 15 residues. Germline values: CDR1 LGHNA, CDR2 YSLEER. V lost 1 base and J lost 1; bases outside the gene matches: 2. CDR3 region: CASSQVDRGNTEAFF. The DNA for the CDR3 is TGCGCCAGCAGCCAAGTCGACAGGGGGAACACTGAAGCTTTCTTT.

V and J are TRBV5-1 and TRBJ2-1; 11 bases match TRBD1. The CDR3 is made up of 15 amino acids. Germline V gene data show CDR1 as SGHRS and CDR2 as YFSETQ. V shed 4 bases, J shed 4 bases, and the junction held 4 bases outside the gene matches. This chain's CDR3 is CASSTGTGGYNEQFF. CDR3 sequence (DNA): TGCGCCAGCAGCACCGGGACAGGGGGGTACAATGAGCAGTTCTTC.

This clone was observed a handful of times. The CDR3 region is CASSQGAGGLYEQYF. In DNA, the CDR3 is TGCGCCAGCAGCCAAGGAGCGGGGGGGCTCTACGAGCAGTACTTC. The rearrangement links TRBV4-1 to TRBJ2-7; the match to TRBD2 covers 10 bases. CDR3 length equals 15 residues. Trimming at V came to 1 base and at J to 3 bases, leaving 3 bases not matched to a gene. Germline V lookup: CDR1 MGHRA, CDR2 YSYEKL.

This clone appeared a few times. This sequence joins TRBV5-1 and TRBJ1-5; D gene uncertain. V lost 0 bases to trimming and J lost 3 bases, with 4 bases between them. This CDR3 spans 13 amino acids. Germline V gene lookup returns CDR1 SGHRS and CDR2 YFSETQ. The CDR3 sequence: CASSLDTNQPQHF. CDR3 in DNA: TGCGCCAGCAGCTTGGATACCAATCAGCCCCAGCATTTT.

In this sample, this clone turned up once. The CDR3 loop reads CAWSVRLAADTQYF. CDR3 sequence (DNA): TGTGCCTGGAGTGTACGTCTAGCAGCGGATACGCAGTATTTT. J is TRBJ2-3 and V is TRBV30; TRBD2 might be the D (5 bases). V was clipped by 0 bases and J by 6 bases, with 13 bases between them. CDR1 is GTSNPN and CDR2 is SVGIG in the germline V gene (reference sequence). The CDR3 is made up of 14 amino acids.

This chain joins TRBV6-5 and TRBJ2-5, with 12 bases identical to TRBD2. The CDR3 is 15 residues long. V dropped 1 base and J dropped 4; count of bases not matched to a gene: 1. Germline CDR1 MNHEY, CDR2 SVGAGI. CDR3 sequence (DNA): TGTGCCAGCAGTTACTTGACTAGCGGGAGAGAGACCCAGTACTTC. Its translation: CASSYLTSGRETQYF.

The chain recombines TRBV25-1 with TRBJ1-1; D gene unclear. Germline values: CDR1 MGHDK, CDR2 SYGVNS. CDR3 length: 13 residues. Trimming stripped 0 bases from V and 7 bases from J, with 9 bases between. The chain's CDR3 is CASSEYGVGEAFF. The CDR3 DNA follows: TGTGCCAGCAGTGAATATGGCGTGGGTGAAGCTTTCTTT.